Each of the 2 T cell receptor beta chains below was sequenced from the same sample in a study of blood T cells in healthy people across ages (dated by TCRdb to between 2014 and 2017). Library preparation was by 5' RACE. Sequenced using an Illumina HiSeq 2500. A second PCR of roughly 7 to 11 cycles was performed with a sample-barcoded 5' primer and a J-beta primer mix. Starting from the raw public reads, TCRdb applied fastp trimming at Q25, assembled clones with MiXCR and retained in-frame beta chains. Records with the same CDR3 protein are collapsed into one entry carrying the most frequent genes and DNA. The sample table holds 1.2 million to 1.5 million distinct CDR3 sequences, of which 42% were seen once. The biggest ten clones account for under 8% of the sample. The specimen sequenced was blood. The receptors come from a woman in her late teens or twenties in good health.

The CDR3 bases are TGTGCCAGCAGTGAATGGCGGGGGGAGCCCTACGAGCAGTACTTC. This translates into CASSEWRGEPYEQYF. The chain has TRBV25-1 and TRBJ2-7; the match to TRBD2 covers 8 bases. The CDR3 runs 15 residues. The ends lost 1 base at V and 2 bases at J; junction bases unmatched: 4. Germline V CDR1 and CDR2: MGHDK, SYGVNS.

This chain uses TRBV9 with TRBJ2-5, with 11 bases fitting TRBD2. CDR3 length equals 14 residues. V dropped 4 bases and J dropped 11; count of bases not matched to a gene: 10. Looked up from germline, CDR1 is SGDLS and CDR2 is YYNGEE. The CDR3 loop is CASSTTSGSWEQYF. The CDR3 DNA reads as TGTGCCAGCAGCACCACTAGCGGGAGCTGGGAGCAGTACTTC.